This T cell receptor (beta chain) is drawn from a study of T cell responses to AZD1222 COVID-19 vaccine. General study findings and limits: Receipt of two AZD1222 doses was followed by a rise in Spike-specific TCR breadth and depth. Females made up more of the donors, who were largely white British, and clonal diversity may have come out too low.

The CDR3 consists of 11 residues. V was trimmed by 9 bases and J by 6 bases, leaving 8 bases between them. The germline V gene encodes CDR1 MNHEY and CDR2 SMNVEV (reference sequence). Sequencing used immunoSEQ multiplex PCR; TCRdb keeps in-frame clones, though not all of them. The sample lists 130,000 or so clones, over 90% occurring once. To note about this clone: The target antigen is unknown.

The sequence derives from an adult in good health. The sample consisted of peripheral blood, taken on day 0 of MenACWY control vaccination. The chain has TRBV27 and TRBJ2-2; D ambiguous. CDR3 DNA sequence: TGTGCCAGTAGTGACTCCGGGGAGCTGTTTTTT. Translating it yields CASSDSGELFF.